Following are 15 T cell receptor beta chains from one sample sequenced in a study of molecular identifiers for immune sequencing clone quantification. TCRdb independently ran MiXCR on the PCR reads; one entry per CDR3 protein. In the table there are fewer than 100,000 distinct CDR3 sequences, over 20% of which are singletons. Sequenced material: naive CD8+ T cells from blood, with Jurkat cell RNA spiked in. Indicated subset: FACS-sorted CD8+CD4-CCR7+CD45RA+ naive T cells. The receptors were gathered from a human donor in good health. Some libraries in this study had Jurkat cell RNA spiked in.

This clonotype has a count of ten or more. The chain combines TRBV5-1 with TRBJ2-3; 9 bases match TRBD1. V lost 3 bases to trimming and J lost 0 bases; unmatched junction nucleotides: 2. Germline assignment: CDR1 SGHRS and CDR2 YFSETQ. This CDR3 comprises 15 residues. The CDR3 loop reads CASSWGTGSTDTQYF. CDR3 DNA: TGCGCCAGCAGCTGGGGGACAGGGAGCACAGATACGCAGTATTTT.

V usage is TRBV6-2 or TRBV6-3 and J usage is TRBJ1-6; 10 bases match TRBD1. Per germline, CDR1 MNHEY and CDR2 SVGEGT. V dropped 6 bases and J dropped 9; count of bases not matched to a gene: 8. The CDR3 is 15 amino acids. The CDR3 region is CASSPRQGASSPLHF. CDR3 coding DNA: TGTGCCAGCAGCCCCAGACAGGGGGCTAGTTCACCCCTCCACTTT.

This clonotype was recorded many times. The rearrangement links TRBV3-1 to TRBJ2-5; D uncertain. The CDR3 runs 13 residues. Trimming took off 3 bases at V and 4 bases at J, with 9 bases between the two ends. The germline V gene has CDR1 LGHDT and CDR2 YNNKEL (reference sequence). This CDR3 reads CASSQGGSETQYF. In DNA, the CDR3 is TGTGCCAGCAGCCAGGGCGGTTCAGAGACCCAGTACTTC.

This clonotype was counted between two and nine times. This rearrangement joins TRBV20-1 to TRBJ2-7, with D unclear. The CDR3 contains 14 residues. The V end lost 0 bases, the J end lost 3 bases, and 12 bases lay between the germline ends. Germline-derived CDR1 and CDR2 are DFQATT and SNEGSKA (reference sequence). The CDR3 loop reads CSARDIRVGYEQYF. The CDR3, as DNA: TGCAGTGCTAGAGATATTCGGGTGGGCTACGAGCAGTACTTC.

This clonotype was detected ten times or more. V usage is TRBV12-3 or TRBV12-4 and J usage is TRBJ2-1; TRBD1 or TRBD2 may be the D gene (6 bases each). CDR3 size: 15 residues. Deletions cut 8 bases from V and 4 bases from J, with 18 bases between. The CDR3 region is CASDWGAGVYNEQFF. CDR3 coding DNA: TGTGCCAGCGACTGGGGGGCAGGGGTGTACAATGAGCAGTTCTTC.

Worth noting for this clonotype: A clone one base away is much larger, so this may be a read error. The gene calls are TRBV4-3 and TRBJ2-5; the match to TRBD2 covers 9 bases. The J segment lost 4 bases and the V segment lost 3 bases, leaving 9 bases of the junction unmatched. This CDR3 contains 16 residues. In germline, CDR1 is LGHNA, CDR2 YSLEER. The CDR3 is CASSHGTSPASETQYF. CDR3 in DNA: TGCGCCAGCAGCCACGGGACTAGCCCCGCTTCAGAGACCCAGTACTTC.

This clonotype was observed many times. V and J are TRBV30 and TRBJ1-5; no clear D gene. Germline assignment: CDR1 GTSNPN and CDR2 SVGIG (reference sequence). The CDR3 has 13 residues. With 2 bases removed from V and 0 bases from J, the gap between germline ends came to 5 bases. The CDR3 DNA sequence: TGTGCCTGGAGTCTTTATAGCAATCAGCCCCAGCATTTT. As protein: CAWSLYSNQPQHF. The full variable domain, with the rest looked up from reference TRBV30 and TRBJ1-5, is SQTIHQWPATLVQPVGSPLSLECTVEGTSNPNLYWYRQAAGRGLQLLFYSVGIGQISSEVPQNLSASRPQDRQFILSSKKLLLSDSGFYLCAWSLYSNQPQHFGDGTRLSIL.

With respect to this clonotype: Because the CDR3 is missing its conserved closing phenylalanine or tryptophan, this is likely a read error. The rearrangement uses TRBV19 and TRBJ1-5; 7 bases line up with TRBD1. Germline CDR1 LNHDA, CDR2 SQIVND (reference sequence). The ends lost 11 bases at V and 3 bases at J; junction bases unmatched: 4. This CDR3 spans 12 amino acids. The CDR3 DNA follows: TGTGCCGCGGGACAGCCCAATCAGCCCCAGCATTTA. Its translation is CAAGQPNQPQHL.

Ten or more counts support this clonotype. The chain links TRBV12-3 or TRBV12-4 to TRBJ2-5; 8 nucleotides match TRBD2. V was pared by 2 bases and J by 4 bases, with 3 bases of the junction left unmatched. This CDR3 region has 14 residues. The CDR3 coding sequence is TGTGCCAGCAGTTTATCGGGGGGGGGAGAGACCCAGTACTTC. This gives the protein CASSLSGGGETQYF.

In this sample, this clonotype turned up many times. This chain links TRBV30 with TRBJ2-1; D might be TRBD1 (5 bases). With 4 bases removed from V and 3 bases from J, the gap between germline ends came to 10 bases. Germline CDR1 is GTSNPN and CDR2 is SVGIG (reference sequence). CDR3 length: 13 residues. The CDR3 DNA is TGTGCCTGGAACCCGGACAACTACAATGAGCAGTTCTTC. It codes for CAWNPDNYNEQFF.

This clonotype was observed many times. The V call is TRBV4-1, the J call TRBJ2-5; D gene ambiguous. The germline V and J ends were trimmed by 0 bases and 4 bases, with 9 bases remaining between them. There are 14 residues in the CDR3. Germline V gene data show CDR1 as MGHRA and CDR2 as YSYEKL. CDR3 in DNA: TGCGCCAGCAGCCAAGACCCAGCAGCAGAGACCCAGTACTTC. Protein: CASSQDPAAETQYF.

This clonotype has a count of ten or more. CDR3 protein: CASSPGQGVYEKLFF. In nucleotides, the CDR3 is TGTGCCAGCAGCCCCGGACAGGGGGTTTATGAAAAACTGTTTTTT. This rearrangement joins TRBV7-6 to TRBJ1-4, with 10 bases aligning to TRBD1. Germline CDR1 and CDR2: SGHVS and FNYEAQ. V was clipped by 5 bases and J by 6 bases; unmatched bases: 6. This CDR3 region has 15 residues.

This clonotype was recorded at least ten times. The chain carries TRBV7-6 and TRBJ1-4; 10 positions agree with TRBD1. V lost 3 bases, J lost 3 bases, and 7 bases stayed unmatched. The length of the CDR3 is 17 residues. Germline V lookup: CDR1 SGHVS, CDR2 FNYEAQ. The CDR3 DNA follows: TGTGCCAGCAGCTTCAGACAGGGGGCGGCGGCTAATGAAAAACTGTTTTTT. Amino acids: CASSFRQGAAANEKLFF.

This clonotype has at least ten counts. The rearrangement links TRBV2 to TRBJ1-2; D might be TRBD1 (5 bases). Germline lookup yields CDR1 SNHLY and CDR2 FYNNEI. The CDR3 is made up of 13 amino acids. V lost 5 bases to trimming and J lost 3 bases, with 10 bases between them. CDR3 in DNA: TGTGCCAGCAGTCCCAGGGAGGACTATGGCTACACCTTC. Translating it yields CASSPREDYGYTF. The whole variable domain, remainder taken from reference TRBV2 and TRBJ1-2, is EPEVTQTPSHQVTQMGQEVILRCVPISNHLYFYWYRQILGQKVEFLVSFYNNEISEKSEIFDDQFSVERPDGSNFTLKIRSTKLEDSAMYFCASSPREDYGYTFGSGTRLTVV.

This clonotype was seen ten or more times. The chain's CDR3 is CSARDLVTRLTDTQYF. In DNA form, the CDR3 reads TGCAGTGCTAGAGATCTTGTGACAAGACTCACAGATACGCAGTATTTT. The rearrangement uses TRBV20-1 and TRBJ2-3, with unresolved D. Trimming pared 0 bases from V and 2 bases from J, leaving 15 bases between. The CDR3 loop spans 16 amino acids. The germline V gene has CDR1 DFQATT and CDR2 SNEGSKA (reference sequence).